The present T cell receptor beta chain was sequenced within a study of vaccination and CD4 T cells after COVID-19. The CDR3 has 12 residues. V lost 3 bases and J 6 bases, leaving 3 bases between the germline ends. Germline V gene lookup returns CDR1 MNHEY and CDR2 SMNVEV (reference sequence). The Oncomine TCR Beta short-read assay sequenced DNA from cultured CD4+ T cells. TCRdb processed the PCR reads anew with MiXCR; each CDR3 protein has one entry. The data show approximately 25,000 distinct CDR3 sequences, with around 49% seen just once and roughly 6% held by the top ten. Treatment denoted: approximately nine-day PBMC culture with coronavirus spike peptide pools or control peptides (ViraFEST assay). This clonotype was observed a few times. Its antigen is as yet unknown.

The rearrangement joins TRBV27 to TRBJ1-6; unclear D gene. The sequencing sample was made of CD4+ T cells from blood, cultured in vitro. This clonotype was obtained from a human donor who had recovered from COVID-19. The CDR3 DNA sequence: TGTGCCAGCAGTTTCGGTAATTCACCCCTCCACTTT. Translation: CASSFGNSPLHF.